Sequencing of this TCR beta chain was carried out in a study of T cells in Graves' hyperthyroidism and ophthalmopathy. This CDR3 comprises 15 residues. The germline V gene has CDR1 DFQATT and CDR2 SNEGSKA (reference sequence). The V end was cut by 0 bases, the J end by 2 bases, with 13 bases between. Template material for amplifying TCR beta CDR3 regions consisted of RNA transcripts. The TCR CDR3 was amplified in a first-round RT-PCR using the HTBI primer set. From the multiplex PCR reads, TCRdb called clonotypes with MiXCR, one entry per CDR3 protein. Of about 560,000 distinct CDR3 sequences listed, roughly 46% are singletons. Whole-study findings and limits: Ophthalmopathy prediction by the model preceded onset by a median approximately six months. In simple terms, a model built on 13 V-J features told ophthalmopathy apart from stable hyperthyroidism.

Of note for this clonotype: The antigen is unknown.

V and J are TRBV20-1 and TRBJ1-2, with D unclear. This TCR derives from a woman aged 18-29 years with Graves' hyperthyroidism. Input material: peripheral blood or thyroid tissue (not recorded which). The CDR3 DNA sequence: TGCAGTGCTAGAGATCGACGGGGTGTCAACTATGGCTACACCTTC. Residues: CSARDRRGVNYGYTF.